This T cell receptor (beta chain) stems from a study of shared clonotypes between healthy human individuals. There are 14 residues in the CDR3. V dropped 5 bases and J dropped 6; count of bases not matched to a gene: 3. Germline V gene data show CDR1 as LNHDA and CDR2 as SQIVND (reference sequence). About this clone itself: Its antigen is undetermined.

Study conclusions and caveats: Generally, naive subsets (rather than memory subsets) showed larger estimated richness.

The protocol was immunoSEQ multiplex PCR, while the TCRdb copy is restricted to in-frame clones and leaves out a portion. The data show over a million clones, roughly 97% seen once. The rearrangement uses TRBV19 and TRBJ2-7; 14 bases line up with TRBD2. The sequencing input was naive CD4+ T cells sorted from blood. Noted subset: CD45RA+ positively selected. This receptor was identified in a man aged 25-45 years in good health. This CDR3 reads CASSGTSGGLEQYF. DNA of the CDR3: TGTGCCAGTAGTGGGACTAGCGGGGGACTCGAGCAGTACTTC. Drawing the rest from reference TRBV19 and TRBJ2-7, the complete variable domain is DGGITQSPKYLFRKEGQNVTLSCEQNLNHDAMYWYRQDPGQGLRLIYYSQIVNDFQKGDIAEGYSVSREKKESFPLTVTSAQKNPTAFYLCASSGTSGGLEQYFGPGTRLTVT.